This TCR beta chain is drawn from a study of OX40 agonist ivuxolimab in advanced cancers. Study information: Dose-escalation patients' cancers were hepatocellular carcinoma, melanoma, renal cell or head and neck cancer. Study observations and caveats: Within 6 weeks, CD4+ and CD8+ blood T cells expanded clonally at 0.1 to 3.0 mg/kg. Nonresponders included some who also had low normalized T-cell clonal expansion.

Trimming removed 2 bases at V and 4 bases at J, with 11 bases between. This CDR3 has 14 amino acids. The germline gives CDR1 SNHLY, CDR2 FYNNEI. Remarks on this clone: The target antigen is unknown.

Clones were sequenced by immunoSEQ multiplex PCR, and TCRdb holds only the in-frame ones, with some missing. Of 95,000 to 150,000 clones in the sample, 80% to 90% were seen once. The chain links TRBV2 to TRBJ1-2; D remains ambiguous. The clonotype comes from an adult with an advanced solid tumor such as melanoma, head and neck, liver or kidney cancer. Sequenced material: CD4+ or CD8+ T cells sorted from blood, taken in a trial of the OX40 agonist ivuxolimab. The DNA of the CDR3 is TGTGCCAGCAGTGAATACGGCGCAAGCTATGGCTACACCTTC. The encoded protein is CASSEYGASYGYTF.